This T cell receptor beta chain is from a study of cytomegalovirus exposure and HLA in healthy donors. Study-level findings and limits: Later analysis suggested most CMV-associated TCR beta chains were HLA-restricted. Further analysis, carried out later, found HLA-associated TCR beta chains more clonally expanded than equally common other chains.

Deletions cut 3 bases from V and 7 bases from J, with 13 bases between. Germline CDR1 reads ENHRY; CDR2 reads SYGVKD. CDR3 size: 14 residues. Comment on this clone: Its antigen is undetermined.

The PCR contained 60 Vbeta and 13 Jbeta primers. Repertoires were generated with immunoSEQ multiplex PCR, while TCRdb's copy carries only in-frame clones and drops some. The sample includes around 130,000 clones, around three fifths of them seen just once. Sequenced sample: PBMCs. The chain couples TRBV10-3 to TRBJ1-5; D unclear. The sequence was collected from a woman aged 40 to 50 in good health and CMV-seropositive. This CDR3 reads CAISDQLSEQPQHF. Written as DNA, the CDR3 is TGTGCCATCAGTGATCAACTCTCGGAGCAGCCCCAGCATTTT.